The T cell receptor beta chain described here comes from a study of control samples from healthy donors and cancer patients. Profiled with immunoSEQ multiplex PCR; TCRdb holds only in-frame clones, not every one. In the table there are about 140,000 clones, 85% to 90% of which are singletons. The sequenced sample was blood. The receptor was derived from a man between 18 and 35 years old in good health.

The CDR3 sequence is CASSLANTDTQYF. Written as DNA, the CDR3 is TGTGCCAGCAGCTTAGCGAACACAGATACGCAGTATTTT. The gene calls are TRBV7-6 and TRBJ2-3, with D unclear. In germline, CDR1 is SGHVS, CDR2 FNYEAQ. V was pared by 0 bases and J by 2 bases, with 3 bases between. This CDR3 region has 13 residues.